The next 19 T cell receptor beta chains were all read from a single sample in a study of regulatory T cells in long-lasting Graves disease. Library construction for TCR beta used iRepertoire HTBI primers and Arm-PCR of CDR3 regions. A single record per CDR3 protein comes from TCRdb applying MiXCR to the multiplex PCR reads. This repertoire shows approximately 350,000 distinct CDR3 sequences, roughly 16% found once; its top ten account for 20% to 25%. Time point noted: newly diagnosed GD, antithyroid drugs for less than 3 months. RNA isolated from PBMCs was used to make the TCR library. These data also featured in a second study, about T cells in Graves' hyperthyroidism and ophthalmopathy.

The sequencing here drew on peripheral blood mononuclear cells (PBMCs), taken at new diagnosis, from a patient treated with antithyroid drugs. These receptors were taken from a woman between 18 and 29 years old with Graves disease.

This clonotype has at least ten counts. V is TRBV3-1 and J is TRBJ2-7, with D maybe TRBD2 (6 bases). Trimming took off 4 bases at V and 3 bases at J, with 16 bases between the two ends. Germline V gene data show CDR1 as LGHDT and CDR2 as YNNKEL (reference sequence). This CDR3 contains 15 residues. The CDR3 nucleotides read TGTGCCAGCAGCCCTGTCGGCGGGGAGGACTACGAGCAGTACTTC. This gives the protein CASSPVGGEDYEQYF.

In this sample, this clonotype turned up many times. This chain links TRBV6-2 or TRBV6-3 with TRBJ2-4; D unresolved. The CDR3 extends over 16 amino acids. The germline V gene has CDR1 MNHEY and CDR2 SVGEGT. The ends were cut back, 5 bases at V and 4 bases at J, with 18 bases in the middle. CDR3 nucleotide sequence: TGTGCCAGCAGTCCGGCTACATTGGTTGGGAAAAACATTCAGTACTTC. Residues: CASSPATLVGKNIQYF.

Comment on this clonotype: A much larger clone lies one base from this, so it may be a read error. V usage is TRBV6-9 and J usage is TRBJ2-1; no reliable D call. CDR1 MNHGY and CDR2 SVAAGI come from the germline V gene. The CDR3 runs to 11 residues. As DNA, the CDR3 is TGTGCCAGCAGTTATAGGAAAGAGCTGCTCTTC. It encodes CASSYRKELLF.

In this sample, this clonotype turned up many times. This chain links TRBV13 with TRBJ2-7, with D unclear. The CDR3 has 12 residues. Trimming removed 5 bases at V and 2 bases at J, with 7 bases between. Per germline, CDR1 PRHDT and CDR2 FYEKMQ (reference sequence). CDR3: CASSEQPYEQYF. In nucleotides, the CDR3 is TGTGCCAGCAGCGAACAACCCTACGAGCAGTACTTC.

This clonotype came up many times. CDR3 coding DNA: TGTGCCATCAGTGGAACGGACAGCCCCGGGTACGAGCAGTACTTC. The encoded protein is CAISGTDSPGYEQYF. The chain combines TRBV10-3 with TRBJ2-7, with a possible D match to TRBD1 (6 bases). In germline, CDR1 is ENHRY, CDR2 SYGVKD. The CDR3 extends over 15 amino acids. V was cut by 4 bases and J by 4 bases, with 17 bases left in between.

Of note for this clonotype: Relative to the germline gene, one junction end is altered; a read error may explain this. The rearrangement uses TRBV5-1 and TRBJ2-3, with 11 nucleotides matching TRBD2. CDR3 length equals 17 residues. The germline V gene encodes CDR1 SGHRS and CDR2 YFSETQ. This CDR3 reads CASSNPGLAETTDTQYF. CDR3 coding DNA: TGTGCCAGCAGTAACCCGGGACTAGCGGAGACCACAGATACGCAGTATTTT.

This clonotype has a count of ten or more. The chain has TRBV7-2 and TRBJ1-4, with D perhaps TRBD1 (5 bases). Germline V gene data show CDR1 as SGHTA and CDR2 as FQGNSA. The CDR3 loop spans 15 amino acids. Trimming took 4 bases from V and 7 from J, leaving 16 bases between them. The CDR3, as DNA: TGTGCCAGCAGCTACGAAGGAGGCGGGGGTGAAAAACTGTTTTTT. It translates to CASSYEGGGGEKLFF.

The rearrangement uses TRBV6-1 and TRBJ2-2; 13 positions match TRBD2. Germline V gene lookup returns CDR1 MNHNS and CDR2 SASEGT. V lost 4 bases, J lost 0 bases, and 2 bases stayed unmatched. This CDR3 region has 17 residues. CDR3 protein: CASSGTSGGTNTGELFF. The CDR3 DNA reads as TGTGCCAGCAGTGGGACTAGCGGGGGAACGAACACCGGGGAGCTGTTTTTT.

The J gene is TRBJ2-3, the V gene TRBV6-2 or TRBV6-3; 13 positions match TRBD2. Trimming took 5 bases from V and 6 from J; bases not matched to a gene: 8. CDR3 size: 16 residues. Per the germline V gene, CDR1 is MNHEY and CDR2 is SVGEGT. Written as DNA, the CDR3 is TGTGCCAGCAGTGGACCCGGGACTAGCGGGATGGATACGCAGTATTTT. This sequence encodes CASSGPGTSGMDTQYF.

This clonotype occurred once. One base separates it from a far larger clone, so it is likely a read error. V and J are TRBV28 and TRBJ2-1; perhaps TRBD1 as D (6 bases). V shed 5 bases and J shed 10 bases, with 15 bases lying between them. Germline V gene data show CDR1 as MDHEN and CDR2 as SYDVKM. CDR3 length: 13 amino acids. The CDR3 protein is CASSGDTSYEQFF. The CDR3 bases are TGTGCCAGCAGTGGGGACACTTCCTACGAGCAGTTCTTC.

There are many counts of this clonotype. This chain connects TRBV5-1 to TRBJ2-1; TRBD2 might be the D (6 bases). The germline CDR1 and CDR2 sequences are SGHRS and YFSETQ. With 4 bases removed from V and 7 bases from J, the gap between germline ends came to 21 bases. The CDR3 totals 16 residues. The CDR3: CASSMGGTEFWNEQFF. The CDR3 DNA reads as TGCGCCAGCAGCATGGGGGGAACCGAGTTCTGGAATGAGCAGTTCTTC. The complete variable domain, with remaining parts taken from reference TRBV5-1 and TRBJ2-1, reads KAGVTQTPRYLIKTRGQQVTLSCSPISGHRSVSWYQQTPGQGLQFLFEYFSETQRNKGNFPGRFSGRQFSNSRSEMNVSTLELGDSALYLCASSMGGTEFWNEQFFGPGTRLTVL.

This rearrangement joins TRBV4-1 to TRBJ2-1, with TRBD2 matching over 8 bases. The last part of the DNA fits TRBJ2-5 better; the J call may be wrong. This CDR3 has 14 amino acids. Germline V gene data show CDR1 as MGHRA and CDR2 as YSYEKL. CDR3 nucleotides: TGCGCCAGCAGCCTCGGGACTAGTCATGAGACCCAGTACTTC. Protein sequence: CASSLGTSHETQYF.

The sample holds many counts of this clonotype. CDR3 amino acids: CASTQGGGPGTRFSEQYF. The CDR3, as DNA: TGTGCCAGCACCCAAGGAGGCGGCCCCGGGACTAGGTTCAGCGAGCAGTACTTC. The chain has TRBV11-2 and TRBJ2-7, with 8 nucleotides matching TRBD2. The CDR3 has 18 residues. Germline V lookup: CDR1 SGHAT, CDR2 FQNNGV. V lost 7 bases to trimming and J lost 6 bases; unmatched junction nucleotides: 23.

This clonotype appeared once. CDR3 region: CASSPYGGTGGYEQYF. The CDR3 coding sequence is TGTGCCAGCAGCCCCTATGGAGGGACAGGGGGCTACGAGCAGTACTTC. V is TRBV7-2 and J is TRBJ2-7, with 11 positions matching TRBD1. Trimming cost V 5 bases and J 3 bases; bases outside gene matches: 9. The CDR3 contains 16 residues. CDR1 and CDR2 (germline): SGHTA, FQGNSA.

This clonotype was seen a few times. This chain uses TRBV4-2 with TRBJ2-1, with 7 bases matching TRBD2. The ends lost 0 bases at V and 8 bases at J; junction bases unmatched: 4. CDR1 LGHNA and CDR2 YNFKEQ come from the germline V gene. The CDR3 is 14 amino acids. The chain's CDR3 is CASSQEPSGDEQFF. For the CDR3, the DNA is TGTGCCAGCAGCCAAGAACCTAGCGGCGATGAGCAGTTCTTC.

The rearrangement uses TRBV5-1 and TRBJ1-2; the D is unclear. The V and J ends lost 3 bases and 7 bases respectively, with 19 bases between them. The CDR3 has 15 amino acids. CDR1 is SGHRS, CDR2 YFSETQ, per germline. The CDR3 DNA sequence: TGCGCCAGCAGCTCGGGAGGCCCAGTCTCGGGTGGCTACACCTTC. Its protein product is CASSSGGPVSGGYTF.

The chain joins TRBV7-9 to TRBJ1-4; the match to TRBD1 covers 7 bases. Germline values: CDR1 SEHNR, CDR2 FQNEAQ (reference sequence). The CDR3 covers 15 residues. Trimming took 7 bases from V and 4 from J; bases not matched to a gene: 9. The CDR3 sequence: CASNLNRGYNEKLFF. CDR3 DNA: TGTGCCAGCAACCTAAACAGGGGATATAATGAAAAACTGTTTTTT.

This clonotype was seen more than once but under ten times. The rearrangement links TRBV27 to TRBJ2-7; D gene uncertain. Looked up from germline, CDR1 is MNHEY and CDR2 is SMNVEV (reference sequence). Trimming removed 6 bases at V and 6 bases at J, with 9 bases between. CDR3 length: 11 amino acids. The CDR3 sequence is CASRTWGEQYF. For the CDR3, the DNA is TGTGCCAGCAGAACTTGGGGCGAGCAGTACTTC.

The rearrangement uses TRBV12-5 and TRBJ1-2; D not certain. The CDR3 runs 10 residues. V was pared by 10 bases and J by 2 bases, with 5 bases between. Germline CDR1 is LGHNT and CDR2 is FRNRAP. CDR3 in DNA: TGTGCTAACTCAAACTATGGCTACACCTTC. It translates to CANSNYGYTF.